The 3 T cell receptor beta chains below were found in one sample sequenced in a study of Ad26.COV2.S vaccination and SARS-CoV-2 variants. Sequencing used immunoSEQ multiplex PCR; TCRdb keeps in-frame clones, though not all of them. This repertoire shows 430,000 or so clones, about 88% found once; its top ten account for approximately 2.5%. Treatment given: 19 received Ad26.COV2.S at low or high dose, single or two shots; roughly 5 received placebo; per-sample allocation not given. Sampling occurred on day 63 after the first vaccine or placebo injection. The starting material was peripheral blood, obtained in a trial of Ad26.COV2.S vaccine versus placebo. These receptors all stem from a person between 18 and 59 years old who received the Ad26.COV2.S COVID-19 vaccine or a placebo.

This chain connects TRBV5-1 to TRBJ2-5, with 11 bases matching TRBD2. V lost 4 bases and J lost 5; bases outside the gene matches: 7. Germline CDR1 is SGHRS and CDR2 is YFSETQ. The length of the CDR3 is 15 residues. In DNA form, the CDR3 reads TGCGCCAGCAGCCCCTCTTGGACTAGCGGGGAGACCCAGTACTTC. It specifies CASSPSWTSGETQYF.

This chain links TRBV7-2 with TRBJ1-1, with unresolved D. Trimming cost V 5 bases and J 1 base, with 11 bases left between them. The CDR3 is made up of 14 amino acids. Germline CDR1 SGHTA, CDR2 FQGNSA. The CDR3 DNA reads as TGTGCCAGCAGCCCCAGACTGACGAACACTGAAGCTTTCTTT. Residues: CASSPRLTNTEAFF.

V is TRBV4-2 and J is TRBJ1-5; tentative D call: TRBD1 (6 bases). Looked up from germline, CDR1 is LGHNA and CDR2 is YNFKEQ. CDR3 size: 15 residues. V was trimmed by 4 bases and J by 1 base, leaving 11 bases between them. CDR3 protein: CASSPLGASNQPQHF. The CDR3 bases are TGTGCCAGCAGCCCGCTGGGGGCGAGCAATCAGCCCCAGCATTTT.